This section outlines one TCR beta chain sequence together with its context. In the authors' workflow: How many nucleated cells were present was estimated from reference gene primer amplification. Sequenced by immunoSEQ multiplex PCR; TCRdb stores in-frame clones only, minus some. The DNA gave D and trimming, while V, J and clone size come from that table. The table includes some 300,000 clones, approximately 90% detected once. This entry is derived from a study of blood T cell repertoires in COVID-19. Study-level background: Sources were T cells, B-cell-depleted T cells, or PBMCs; the material itself was cDNA or gDNA.

The TCR originated in a woman aged 25 to 45 who had recovered from COVID-19. The sample comprised peripheral blood.

CDR3 nucleotide sequence: TGTGCCAGCAGCATAGCGGGGGGTACTCAAACCGGGGAGCTGTTTTTT. Its protein product is CASSIAGGTQTGELFF. The chain combines TRBV5-5 with TRBJ2-2, with TRBD2 matching 10 bases. V lost 4 bases, J lost 5 bases, and 8 bases stayed unmatched. CDR1 and CDR2 (germline): SGHKS, YYEKEE (reference sequence). This CDR3 has 16 amino acids.